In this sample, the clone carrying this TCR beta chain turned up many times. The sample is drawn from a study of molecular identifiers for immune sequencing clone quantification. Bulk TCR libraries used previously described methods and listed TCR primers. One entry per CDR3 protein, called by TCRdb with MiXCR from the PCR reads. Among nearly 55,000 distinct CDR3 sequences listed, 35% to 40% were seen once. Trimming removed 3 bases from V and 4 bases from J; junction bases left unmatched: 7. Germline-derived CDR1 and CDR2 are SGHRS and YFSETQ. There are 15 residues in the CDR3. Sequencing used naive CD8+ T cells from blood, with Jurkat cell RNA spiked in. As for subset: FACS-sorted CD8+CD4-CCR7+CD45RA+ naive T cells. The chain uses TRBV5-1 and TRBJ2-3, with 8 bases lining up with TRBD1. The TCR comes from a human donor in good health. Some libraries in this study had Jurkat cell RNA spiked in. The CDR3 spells CASSSTGVGADTQYF. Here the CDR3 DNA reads TGCGCCAGCAGCTCGACAGGGGTTGGGGCAGATACGCAGTATTTT.